This TCR beta chain was captured in a study of cytotoxic CD8 clonotypes in ibrutinib-treated CLL. The germline gives CDR1 LNHDA, CDR2 SQIVND (reference sequence). V gave up 4 bases and J gave up 4 bases; unmatched junction bases: 5. CDR3 length: 14 residues. TCR beta libraries used about 1.9 micrograms of DNA from cryopreserved PBMCs. Libraries were prepared by immunoSEQ multiplex PCR; TCRdb keeps only in-frame clonotypes and omits some of them. Of some 200,000 clones listed, over 65% are singletons. The specimen was PBMCs, collected after 12 months of ibrutinib treatment. This chain links TRBV19 with TRBJ2-5; the match to TRBD2 covers 8 bases. This receptor was identified in a human donor with chronic lymphocytic leukemia. As DNA, the CDR3 is TGTGCCAGTAGTAGCGGGGGGTCACGAGAGACCCAGTACTTC. As protein: CASSSGGSRETQYF.